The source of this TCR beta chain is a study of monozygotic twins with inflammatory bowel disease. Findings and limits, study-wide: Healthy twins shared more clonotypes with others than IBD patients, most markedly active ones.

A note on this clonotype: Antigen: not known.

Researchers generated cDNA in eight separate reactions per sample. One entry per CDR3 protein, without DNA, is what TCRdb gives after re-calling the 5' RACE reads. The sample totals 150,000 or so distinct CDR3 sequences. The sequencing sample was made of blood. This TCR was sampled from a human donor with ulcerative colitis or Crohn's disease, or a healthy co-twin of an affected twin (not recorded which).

CDR3 amino acids: CASSPQGRFNGYTF. The J gene is TRBJ1-2, the V gene TRBV7-9; the TRBD1 assignment by TCRdb is unverifiable without DNA. This CDR3 contains 14 residues. CDR1 SEHNR and CDR2 FQNEAQ come from the germline V gene (reference sequence). The full variable domain, with the rest looked up from reference TRBV7-9 and TRBJ1-2, is DTGVSQNPRHKITKRGQNVTFRCDPISEHNRLYWYRQTLGQGPEFLTYFQNEAQLEKSRLLSDRFSAERPKGSFSTLEIQRTEQGDSAMYLCASSPQGRFNGYTFGSGTRLTVV.